This is a list of T cell receptor beta chains from one sample in a study of T cell responses to AZD1222 COVID-19 vaccine. Assay used: immunoSEQ multiplex PCR; TCRdb lists only in-frame clones, some missing. The data contain 78,000 or so clones, around 80% of them seen just once; the ten biggest clones take up around 50%. Specimen: peripheral blood, collected 28 days after the second AZD1222 dose. The receptor source for this set is an adult who received the AZD1222 COVID-19 vaccine. Both conserved end residues are part of each CDR3. A D gene is named only where the DNA matches it firmly. Some rows have no size entry. The others give once, few or many, or a class for an expanded clone.

CDR3nt	CDR3aa	d_gene	abundance	v_gene	j_gene
TGTGCCAGCAGCCTCTACGTCACAGGAGGCGTGGGCTATGGCTACACCTTC	CASSLYVTGGVGYGYTF	.	.	TRBV5-6	TRBJ1-2
TGTGCCAGCAGGGAGGGGGGGAACTATGGCTACACCTTC	CASREGGNYGYTF	.	.	TRBV6-5	TRBJ1-2
TGTGCCAGCAGCTTAGGTTGGGACAGTCGACAAGAGACCCAGTACTTC	CASSLGWDSRQETQYF	TRBD1	.	TRBV7-9	TRBJ2-5
TGTGCCAGCAGCCCCGAAAGAATCAAAAACATTCAGTACTTC	CASSPERIKNIQYF	.	.	TRBV7-2	TRBJ2-4
TGTGCCAGCAGCTCCCGGGGGGTTTATGTCGGCAATGAGCAGTTCTTC	CASSSRGVYVGNEQFF	TRBD2	.	TRBV9	TRBJ2-1
TGTGCCAGCAGTTTCTCTCAGGGGGCAGAGACCCAGTACTTC	CASSFSQGAETQYF	TRBD1	.	TRBV6-5	TRBJ2-5
TGTGCCAGCAGTTTAAGGGAAGACCGGGGAGGCACCGGGGAGCTGTTTTTT	CASSLREDRGGTGELFF	.	.	TRBV28	TRBJ2-2
TGCGCCAGCAGCTTGGAGGGGCGCGGGGTCCGCACAGATACGCAGTATTTT	CASSLEGRGVRTDTQYF	.	.	TRBV5-1	TRBJ2-3
TGTGCCAGCAGCTTGGTTCGGGGGAGCTCCGAGCAGTACTTC	CASSLVRGSSEQYF	.	few	TRBV5-4	TRBJ2-7
TGTGCCAGCAGCGGGACTAGCGGGGACAATGAGCAGTTCTTC	CASSGTSGDNEQFF	TRBD2	.	TRBV2	TRBJ2-1
TGTGCCAGCAGTTTACAGGGATGGGAAAAACTGTTTTTT	CASSLQGWEKLFF	.	.	TRBV12-3/TRBV12-4	TRBJ1-4
TGTGCCAGCAGACCCGGACCGATTCCGTCCTACGAGCAGTACTTC	CASRPGPIPSYEQYF	.	.	TRBV27	TRBJ2-7
TGTGCCAGTAGTTTACGACACCTCAATAGCAATCAGCCCCAGCATTTT	CASSLRHLNSNQPQHF	.	.	TRBV19	TRBJ1-5
TGTGCCAGCAGTTTCGGGACAGTGCCTTCTGGAAACACCATATATTTT	CASSFGTVPSGNTIYF	TRBD1	.	TRBV28	TRBJ1-3
TGTGCCAGCAGTTTCGGACAGGGTCAGTTCTTC	CASSFGQGQFF	TRBD1	.	TRBV6-5	TRBJ2-1
TGTGCCTGGAGTGTCGGACAGGGTCATCAGCCCCAGCATTTT	CAWSVGQGHQPQHF	TRBD1	.	TRBV30	TRBJ1-5
TGTGCCACTGCACAGGGAAGTACCGGGGAGCTGTTTTTT	CATAQGSTGELFF	.	.	TRBV7-3	TRBJ2-2
TGTGCCAGCAGTACCCCCGCTAGCGGGAGGAATGAGCAGTTCTTC	CASSTPASGRNEQFF	TRBD2	.	TRBV6-2/TRBV6-3	TRBJ2-1
TGTGCCAGCAGCTTAGGGGCCTACGCCGTGGAAATCGGGGAGCTGTTTTTT	CASSLGAYAVEIGELFF	.	.	TRBV7-6	TRBJ2-2
TGTGCCAGCAGCCTTGCTACAGCAGGGAGGGTATTGTACTTC	CASSLATAGRVLYF	TRBD2	.	TRBV7-8	TRBJ2-7
TGTGCCAGCAGCCCCGGGACTTTTAATGAGCAGTTCTTC	CASSPGTFNEQFF	.	.	TRBV12-3/TRBV12-4	TRBJ2-1
TGTGCCAGCAGTTTTCAGCCAGGCGGGGAGCTGTTTTTT	CASSFQPGGELFF	.	.	TRBV27	TRBJ2-2
TGTGCCAGCTCACCACCGGGGACAGGGGGCGAGCAGTACTTC	CASSPPGTGGEQYF	TRBD1	.	TRBV18	TRBJ2-7